Here is one T cell receptor (beta chain) with its context. The data stem from a study of PD-L1 blockade in urothelial cancer. The overall study: Researchers found blood samples held a median of approximately 150,000 T cells.

Germline V lookup: CDR1 MNHNS, CDR2 SASEGT. Trimming cost V 8 bases and J 4 bases, with 14 bases left between them. The CDR3 has 14 amino acids. Sequencing was performed with immunoSEQ multiplex PCR; in TCRdb, only in-frame clones are kept and a portion is missing. The table shows about 57,000 clones, with roughly 81% occurring only once. As for time point: pretreatment peripheral blood. Metastatic or locally advanced urothelial carcinoma was present in the patients. This receptor was identified in a man between 65 and 85 years old with urothelial cancer. Sequences were derived from PBMCs, sampled around atezolizumab (anti-PD-L1) treatment. The J gene is TRBJ1-4, the V gene TRBV6-1; TRBD1 is a possible D gene (5 bases). CDR3 coding DNA: TGTGCCAGCCTAGGGACTACGGGTAATGAAAAACTGTTTTTT. Protein: CASLGTTGNEKLFF.